The next 15 T cell receptor beta chains were all read from a single sample in a study of graft-versus-host responses after intestinal transplantation. This table comes from immunoSEQ multiplex PCR, and its TCRdb copy is limited to in-frame clones, with some not included. The sample lists some 90,000 clones, roughly 92% seen once, with about 0.3% in the top ten. For these TCRs, the target antigens are not known. The sequences come from unstimulated CD4+ T cells sorted from spleen or lymph node cells, collected before intestinal transplant. The source of these receptors is a human donor who received an intestinal transplant.

The chain carries TRBV2 and TRBJ2-5; TRBD2 might be the D (6 bases). The closer fit of TRBJ2-7 to the DNA end suggests the J call may be wrong. CDR1 and CDR2 (germline): SNHLY, FYNNEI. The CDR3 has 13 residues. This chain's CDR3 is CASNRDFSYEQYF. The CDR3 DNA reads as TGTGCCAGCAACCGGGACTTCTCCTACGAGCAGTACTTC.

Note on this clone: The junction shows a germline mismatch at one end, possibly a read error. V gene TRBV29-1 combines with J gene TRBJ2-1; D might be TRBD1 (5 bases). This CDR3 comprises 15 residues. CDR1 is SQVTM, CDR2 ANQGSEA, per germline. Here the CDR3 reads CSVEAGYPSYNEQFF. The CDR3 DNA sequence: TGCAGCGTCGAAGCAGGGTACCCTTCCTACAATGAGCAGTTCTTC.

The chain is built from TRBV28 and TRBJ2-3; 10 nucleotides line up with TRBD2. The CDR3 length is 14 residues. The germline gives CDR1 MDHEN, CDR2 SYDVKM. With 6 bases clipped from V and 2 bases from J, the junction kept 2 bases outside the gene matches. The CDR3 DNA is TGTGCCAGCAGCGGACTAGCGGCCACAGATACGCAGTATTTT. Translated, it gives CASSGLAATDTQYF.

The chain combines TRBV5-8 with TRBJ2-1; TRBD2 matches 7 bases. CDR1 SGHTS and CDR2 YDEGEE come from the germline V gene. V was pared by 0 bases and J by 7 bases, with 7 bases of the junction left unmatched. The CDR3 runs 15 residues. In DNA, the CDR3 is TGTGCCAGCAGCTTGGCGGGGGGAGGTAGGAATGAGCAGTTCTTC. It translates to CASSLAGGGRNEQFF.

The chain joins TRBV7-9 to TRBJ2-3; maybe TRBD1 (6 bases). Trimming took 4 bases from V and 3 from J, leaving 17 bases between them. The germline gives CDR1 SEHNR, CDR2 FQNEAQ (reference sequence). The CDR3 is 16 amino acids. The CDR3 nucleotides read TGTGCCAGCAGCTCGAGGACAGCAAGTTTGACAGATACGCAGTATTTT. This sequence encodes CASSSRTASLTDTQYF.

The chain is built from TRBV30 and TRBJ2-1, with D possibly being TRBD2 (5 bases). The V and J ends lost 4 bases and 8 bases respectively, with 12 bases between them. Germline V gene data show CDR1 as GTSNPN and CDR2 as SVGIG (reference sequence). CDR3 length: 12 residues. CDR3 coding DNA: TGTGCCTGGAATGGACCCGGGGATGAGCAGTTCTTC. Amino acid sequence: CAWNGPGDEQFF. Complete variable domain (other parts from reference TRBV30 and TRBJ2-1): SQTIHQWPATLVQPVGSPLSLECTVEGTSNPNLYWYRQAAGRGLQLLFYSVGIGQISSEVPQNLSASRPQDRQFILSSKKLLLSDSGFYLCAWNGPGDEQFFGPGTRLTVL.

This chain joins TRBV7-3 and TRBJ2-1, with 11 bases aligning to TRBD2. This CDR3 is built from 15 residues. After removal of 5 bases from V and 6 bases from J, the junction contained 6 bases not matched to a gene. CDR1 and CDR2 from the germline V gene are SGHTA and FQGTGA. This chain's CDR3 is CASSPTSGRSNEQFF. The DNA of the CDR3 is TGTGCCAGCAGCCCTACTAGCGGGAGAAGCAATGAGCAGTTCTTC.

The V call is TRBV18, the J call TRBJ1-5, with unresolved D. The germline V and J ends were trimmed by 3 bases and 7 bases, with 10 bases remaining between them. This CDR3 is 13 amino acids long. CDR1 and CDR2 (germline): KGHSH, LQKENI. The CDR3 here is CASSPLERQPQHF. The CDR3 bases are TGTGCCAGCTCACCGCTCGAACGGCAGCCCCAGCATTTT.

This rearrangement joins TRBV15 to TRBJ1-4; D may be TRBD1 (6 bases). The CDR3 is 16 residues long. CDR1 and CDR2 from the germline V gene are LNHNV and YYDKDF (reference sequence). V was shortened by 0 bases and J by 8 bases, with 16 bases between the two germline ends. The CDR3 nucleotides are TGTGCCACCAGCAGAGACAAGAAGGGGGAGGGCGAAAAACTGTTTTTT. This translates into CATSRDKKGEGEKLFF.

The chain is built from TRBV28 and TRBJ2-7, with a weak D call TRBD1 (5 bases). Germline CDR1 is MDHEN and CDR2 is SYDVKM. Deletions cut 6 bases from V and 2 bases from J, with 20 bases between. This CDR3 has 16 residues. DNA of the CDR3: TGTGCCAGCAGACCACAGCTGGCAGGGAAAGCCTACGAGCAGTACTTC. Residues: CASRPQLAGKAYEQYF.

This clone was observed a single time. V and J are TRBV9 and TRBJ2-7; 13 bases agree with TRBD2. Germline values: CDR1 SGDLS, CDR2 YYNGEE. CDR3 length: 17 residues. The ends lost 4 bases at V and 3 bases at J; junction bases unmatched: 10. CDR3 nucleotides: TGTGCCAGCAGCCCATACCATCGGACTAGCGGGAGCTACGAGCAGTACTTC. Protein sequence: CASSPYHRTSGSYEQYF.

This clone was seen once. V is TRBV4-2 and J is TRBJ2-3; TRBD1 aligns across 8 bases. This CDR3 is 11 amino acids long. The junction had 2 bases not matched to a gene; V was cut back by 1 base and J by 14 bases. Germline V gives CDR1 LGHNA, CDR2 YNFKEQ. The CDR3 loop is CASSQAGGVYF. CDR3 bases: TGTGCCAGCAGCCAAGCAGGGGGCGTGTATTTT.

This sequence joins TRBV5-1 and TRBJ2-3; no clear D gene. V was shortened by 0 bases and J by 0 bases, with 5 bases between the two germline ends. CDR3 length: 14 amino acids. In germline, CDR1 is SGHRS, CDR2 YFSETQ. The CDR3 spells CASSLGMSTDTQYF. CDR3 sequence (DNA): TGCGCCAGCAGCTTGGGTATGAGCACAGATACGCAGTATTTT.

This clone has just a few counts. The gene calls are TRBV6-5 and TRBJ2-2; either TRBD1 or TRBD2 may fit D (5 bases each). Germline-derived CDR1 and CDR2 are MNHEY and SVGAGI. This CDR3 contains 14 residues. V dropped 6 bases and J dropped 6 bases, with 14 bases sitting between them. The CDR3 reads CASRPGTRAGELFF. As DNA, the CDR3 is TGTGCCAGCAGGCCCGGGACCAGGGCCGGGGAGCTGTTTTTT.

This clone occurred once. The chain links TRBV5-6 to TRBJ2-6; tentatively, D is TRBD1 (6 bases). This CDR3 has 17 amino acids. Deletions cut 5 bases from V and 0 bases from J, with 15 bases between. Per the germline V gene, CDR1 is SGHDT and CDR2 is YYEEEE. CDR3 region: CASRTRDTYSGANVLTF. The CDR3 region has the DNA TGTGCCAGCAGAACCCGGGACACCTACTCTGGGGCCAACGTCCTGACTTTC. Filled out from reference TRBV5-6 and TRBJ2-6, the complete variable domain reads DAGVTQSPTHLIKTRGQQVTLRCSPKSGHDTVSWYQQALGQGPQFIFQYYEEEERQRGNFPDRFSGHQFPNYSSELNVNALLLGDSALYLCASRTRDTYSGANVLTFGAGSRLTVL.